One T cell receptor beta chain is described in this entry. This entry is derived from a study of blood T cell repertoires in COVID-19. Study in general: Spain, Italy and the United States supplied samples that represented acute and convalescent COVID-19.

Source study methods: Reference gene primer amplification gave estimated nucleated cell counts. The data were produced by immunoSEQ multiplex PCR, yet TCRdb's version contains in-frame clones alone and is incomplete. That table furnishes V, J and clone size, whereas the DNA furnished D and trimming. The sample has roughly 300,000 clones; approximately 91% are singletons. V was pared by 6 bases and J by 0 bases, with 12 bases between. This CDR3 is 14 amino acids long. Germline V gene data show CDR1 as ENHRY and CDR2 as SYGVKD. The sample consisted of PBMCs or T cells enriched from blood (not recorded which). The genes are TRBV10-3 and TRBJ2-7; TRBD1 is a possible D gene (6 bases). The sequence derives from a woman in her thirties or forties with acute COVID-19. The CDR3 coding sequence is TGTGCCATCAGCACGCTGGACAGCTCCTACGAGCAGTACTTC. Amino acid sequence: CAISTLDSSYEQYF.